These 7 T cell receptor beta chains were all obtained from the same sample, sequenced in a study of blood T cells in healthy people across ages. A sample-barcoded 5' primer and a J-beta primer mix were used in a second PCR of about 7 to 11 cycles. Using its own MiXCR run on the 5' RACE reads, TCRdb lists one record per CDR3 protein. The table includes approximately 350,000 distinct CDR3 sequences, about 52% detected once. Sequencing was performed on blood. The origin of the receptors is a man between 60 and 75 years old in good health.

This clonotype appeared a few times. CDR3 nucleotides: TGTGCCAGCAGTCGACAGGGGACTAGGGAGACCCAGTACTTC. Its protein is CASSRQGTRETQYF. The chain employs TRBV6-5 and TRBJ2-5; perhaps D is TRBD1 or TRBD2 (8 bases each). Trimming shortened V by 5 bases and J by 5 bases, and 15 bases separated the two germline ends. The CDR3 covers 14 residues. The germline gives CDR1 MNHEY, CDR2 SVGAGI.

J is TRBJ2-4 and V is TRBV6-5, with 11 bases lining up with TRBD2. Germline V gives CDR1 MNHEY, CDR2 SVGAGI. This CDR3 region has 16 residues. V lost 3 bases and J lost 1; bases outside the gene matches: 2. The CDR3 is CASSYSGGAAKNIQYF. The CDR3 nucleotides are TGTGCCAGCAGTTATAGCGGGGGGGCCGCCAAAAACATTCAGTACTTC.

The chain has TRBV7-9 and TRBJ2-3; 10 positions match TRBD1. V lost 5 bases and J lost 1; bases outside the gene matches: 6. The CDR3 runs 16 residues. From germline, CDR1 is SEHNR and CDR2 FQNEAQ (reference sequence). The CDR3 sequence: CASSPGTGVRTDTQYF. In DNA form, the CDR3 reads TGTGCCAGCAGCCCCGGGACAGGGGTGCGCACAGATACGCAGTATTTT.

The CDR3 reads CASSFPISSGGLNNEQFF. The CDR3 DNA reads TGTGCCAGCAGTTTTCCTATCTCTAGCGGGGGGTTAAACAATGAGCAGTTCTTC. V is TRBV12-3 or TRBV12-4 and J is TRBJ2-1, with 11 nucleotides matching TRBD2. Germline trimming cut 3 bases from V and 5 bases from J; bases unmatched to any gene: 12. The CDR3 contains 18 residues.

V usage is TRBV20-1 and J usage is TRBJ1-6, with a possible D match to TRBD1 (5 bases). The CDR3 consists of 14 residues. Germline CDR1 is DFQATT and CDR2 is SNEGSKA (reference sequence). Trimming left V 6 bases short and J 14 bases short, with 23 bases between. In DNA, the CDR3 is TGCAGTGCCCCTGCACCAGGGAGACCGTCAGCCCTCCACTTT. Encoded protein: CSAPAPGRPSALHF.

The chain joins TRBV10-1 to TRBJ2-3; 8 bases fit TRBD2. This CDR3 is built from 16 residues. Trimming at V came to 0 bases and at J to 5 bases, leaving 7 bases not matched to a gene. CDR1 is WNHNN and CDR2 is SYGVQD in the germline V gene (reference sequence). In DNA, the CDR3 is TGCGCCAGCAGTGAGTCGACGGGGGGGCTTGGAGATACGCAGTATTTT. Translation gives CASSESTGGLGDTQYF.

This clonotype was detected only once. The chain links TRBV4-3 to TRBJ2-7; D call uncertain. This CDR3 region has 14 residues. V was shortened by 0 bases and J by 3 bases, with 9 bases between the two germline ends. CDR1 LGHNA and CDR2 YSLEER come from the germline V gene. In nucleotides, the CDR3 is TGCGCCAGCAGCCAAGAGGCCCCCTTCTACGAGCAGTACTTC. This translates into CASSQEAPFYEQYF.